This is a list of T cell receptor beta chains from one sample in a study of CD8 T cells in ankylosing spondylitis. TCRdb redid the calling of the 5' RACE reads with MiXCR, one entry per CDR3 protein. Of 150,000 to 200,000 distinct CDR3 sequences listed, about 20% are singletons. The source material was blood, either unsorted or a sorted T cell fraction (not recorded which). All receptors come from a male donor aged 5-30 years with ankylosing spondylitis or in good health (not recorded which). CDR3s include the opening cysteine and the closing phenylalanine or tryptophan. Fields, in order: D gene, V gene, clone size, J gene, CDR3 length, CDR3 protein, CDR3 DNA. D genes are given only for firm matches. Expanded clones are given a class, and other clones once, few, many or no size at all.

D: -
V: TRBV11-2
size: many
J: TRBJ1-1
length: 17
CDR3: CASSLLFPARTNTEAFF
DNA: TGTGCCAGCAGCTTATTATTTCCGGCTAGGACCAACACTGAAGCTTTCTTT

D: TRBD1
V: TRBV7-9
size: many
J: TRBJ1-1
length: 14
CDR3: CASSAQGGVTEAFF
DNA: TGTGCCAGCAGCGCCCAGGGGGGAGTCACTGAAGCTTTCTTT

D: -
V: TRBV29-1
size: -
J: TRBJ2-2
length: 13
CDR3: CSVGAGNTGELFF
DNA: TGCAGCGTTGGAGCAGGGAACACCGGGGAGCTGTTTTTT

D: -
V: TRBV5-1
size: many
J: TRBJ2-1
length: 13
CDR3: CASSLAKGTEQFF
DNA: TGCGCCAGCAGCTTGGCCAAGGGGACCGAGCAGTTCTTC

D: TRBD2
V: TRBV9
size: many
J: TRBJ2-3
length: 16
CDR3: CASSALAGVGTDTQYF
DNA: TGTGCCAGCAGCGCCCTAGCGGGAGTGGGCACAGATACGCAGTATTTT

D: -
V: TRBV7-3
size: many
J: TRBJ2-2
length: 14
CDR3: CASSGTRGTGELFF
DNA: TGTGCCAGCAGCGGGACCCGTGGAACCGGGGAGCTGTTTTTT

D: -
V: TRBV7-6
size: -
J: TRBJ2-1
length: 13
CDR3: CASSLVRGGEQFF
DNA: TGTGCCAGCAGCTTAGTGCGGGGAGGTGAGCAGTTCTTC

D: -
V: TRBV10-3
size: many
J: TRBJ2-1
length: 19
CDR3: CAISANPAGASSSYNEQFF
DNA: TGTGCCATCAGTGCTAACCCCGCGGGGGCGTCCAGCTCCTACAATGAGCAGTTCTTC

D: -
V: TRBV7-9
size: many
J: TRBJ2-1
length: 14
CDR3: CATHLKLDLNEQFF
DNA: TGTGCCACCCACCTAAAACTAGACTTGAATGAGCAGTTCTTC

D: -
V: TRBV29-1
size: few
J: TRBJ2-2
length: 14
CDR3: CSYKGGDGTGELFF
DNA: TGCAGCTATAAAGGGGGGGACGGAACCGGGGAGCTGTTTTTT

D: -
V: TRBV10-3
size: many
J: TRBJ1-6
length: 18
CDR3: CAISDSWDRSSYNSPLHF
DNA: TGTGCCATCAGTGATAGTTGGGACCGCAGCTCCTATAATTCACCCCTCCACTTT

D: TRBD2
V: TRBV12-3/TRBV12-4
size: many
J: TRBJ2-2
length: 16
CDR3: CASSPETSGWTGELFF
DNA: TGTGCCAGCAGTCCCGAGACTAGCGGGTGGACCGGGGAGCTGTTTTTT

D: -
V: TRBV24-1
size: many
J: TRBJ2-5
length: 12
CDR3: CATSVLGGTQYF
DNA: TGTGCCACCAGTGTCCTAGGAGGGACCCAGTACTTC

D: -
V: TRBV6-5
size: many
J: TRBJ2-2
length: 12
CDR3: CASTDTGLELFF
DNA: TGTGCCAGCACCGACACCGGACTGGAGCTGTTTTTT

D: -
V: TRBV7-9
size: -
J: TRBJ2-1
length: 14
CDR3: CASSRWTERNEQFF
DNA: TGTGCCAGCAGCCGGTGGACAGAACGCAATGAGCAGTTCTTC

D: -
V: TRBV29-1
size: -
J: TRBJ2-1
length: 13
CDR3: CSVRDTIYNEQFF
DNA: TGCAGCGTCCGGGACACGATCTACAATGAGCAGTTCTTC

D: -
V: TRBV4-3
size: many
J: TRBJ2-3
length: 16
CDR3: CASSQVGGASTDTQYF
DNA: TGCGCCAGCAGCCAAGTCGGCGGAGCTAGCACAGATACGCAGTATTTT

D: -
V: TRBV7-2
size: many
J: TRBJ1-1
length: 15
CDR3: CASSLTRDPNTEAFF
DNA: TGTGCCAGCAGCTTAACACGAGACCCGAACACTGAAGCTTTCTTT

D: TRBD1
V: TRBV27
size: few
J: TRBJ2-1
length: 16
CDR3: CASSLLPTGGYNEQFF
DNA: TGTGCCAGCAGTTTACTCCCGACAGGGGGTTACAATGAGCAGTTCTTC

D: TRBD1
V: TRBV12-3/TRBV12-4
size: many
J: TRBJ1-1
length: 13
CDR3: CASSRRGRTEAFF
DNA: TGTGCCAGCAGCCGCAGGGGGCGGACTGAAGCTTTCTTT

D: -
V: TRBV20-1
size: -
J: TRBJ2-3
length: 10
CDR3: CSRLGAFRRF
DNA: TGCAGTCGGTTGGGGGCCTTCCGGCGGTTT

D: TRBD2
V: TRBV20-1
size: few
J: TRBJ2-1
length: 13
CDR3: CSARRLADNEQFF
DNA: TGCAGTGCTAGGCGACTAGCGGACAATGAGCAGTTCTTC

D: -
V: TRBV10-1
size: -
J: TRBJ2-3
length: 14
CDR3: CASSNRREPDTQYF
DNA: TGCGCCAGCAGTAATCGCAGGGAGCCGGATACGCAGTATTTT

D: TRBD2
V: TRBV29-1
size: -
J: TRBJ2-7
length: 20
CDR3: CSVVIWVGTSGGPSSYEQYF
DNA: TGCAGCGTTGTCATTTGGGTAGGGACTAGCGGAGGACCGAGCTCCTACGAGCAGTACTTC

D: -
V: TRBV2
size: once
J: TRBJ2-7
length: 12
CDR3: CASGGTSYEQYF
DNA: TGTGCCAGCGGAGGGACATCCTACGAGCAGTACTTC

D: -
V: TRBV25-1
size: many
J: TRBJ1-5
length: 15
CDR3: CASSDHSGINQPQHF
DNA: TGTGCCAGCAGTGATCACTCAGGAATCAATCAGCCCCAGCATTTT

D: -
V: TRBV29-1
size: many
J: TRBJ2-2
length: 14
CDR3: CSATGTKNTGELFF
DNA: TGCAGCGCCACCGGGACCAAGAACACCGGGGAGCTGTTTTTT

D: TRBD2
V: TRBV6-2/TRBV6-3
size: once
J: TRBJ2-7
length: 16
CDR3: CASSSASGLEQDEQYF
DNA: TGTGCCAGCAGCTCAGCAAGCGGACTAGAGCAAGACGAGCAGTACTTC

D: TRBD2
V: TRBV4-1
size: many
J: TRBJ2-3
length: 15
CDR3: CASLDSGTSGTTQYF
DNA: TGCGCCAGCTTGGATTCCGGGACTAGCGGGACCACGCAGTATTTT

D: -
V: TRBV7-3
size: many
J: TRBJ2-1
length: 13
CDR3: CASSLGDPHEQFF
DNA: TGTGCCAGCAGCCTGGGGGACCCCCATGAGCAGTTCTTC

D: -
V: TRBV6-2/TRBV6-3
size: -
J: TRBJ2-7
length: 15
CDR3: CASSPPQRAYYEQYF
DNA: TGTGCCAGCAGCCCTCCCCAGCGGGCCTACTACGAGCAGTACTTC

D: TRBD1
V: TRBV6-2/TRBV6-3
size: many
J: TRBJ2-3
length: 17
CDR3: CASTQGLGTGGVDTQYF
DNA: TGTGCCAGCACCCAGGGGCTGGGGACAGGGGGCGTAGATACGCAGTATTTT

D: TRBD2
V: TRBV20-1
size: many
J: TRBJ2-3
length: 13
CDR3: CSSRREGPDTQYF
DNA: TGCAGTTCACGGCGGGAGGGCCCAGATACGCAGTATTTT

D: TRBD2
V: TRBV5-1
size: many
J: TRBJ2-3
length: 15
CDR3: CASSFSGRSTDTQYF
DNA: TGCGCCAGCAGCTTTAGCGGGAGAAGCACAGATACGCAGTATTTT

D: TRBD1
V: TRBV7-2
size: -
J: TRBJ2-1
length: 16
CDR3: CASSLGDRGWYNEQFF
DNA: TGTGCCAGCAGCTTAGGGGACAGGGGGTGGTACAATGAGCAGTTCTTC

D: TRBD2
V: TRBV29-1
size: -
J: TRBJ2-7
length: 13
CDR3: CSVELLAGGPKYF
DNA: TGCAGCGTTGAATTACTAGCGGGAGGGCCGAAGTACTTC

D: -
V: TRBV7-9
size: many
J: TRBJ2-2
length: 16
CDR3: CASSDIRGALTGELFF
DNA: TGTGCCAGCAGCGACATACGCGGGGCCCTCACCGGGGAGCTGTTTTTT

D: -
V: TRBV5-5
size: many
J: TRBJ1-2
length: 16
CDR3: CASSLYREQRNYGYTF
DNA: TGTGCCAGCAGCTTGTATAGGGAACAGAGGAACTATGGCTACACCTTC

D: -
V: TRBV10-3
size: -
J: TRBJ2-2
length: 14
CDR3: CATCPGANTGELFF
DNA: TGTGCCACCTGCCCGGGGGCGAACACCGGGGAGCTGTTTTTT